Described below is a single T cell receptor (beta chain) sequence and its context. The data are from a study of cytomegalovirus exposure and HLA in healthy donors. V lost 4 bases to trimming and J lost 2 bases; unmatched junction nucleotides: 9. The CDR3 loop spans 18 amino acids. Germline V lookup: CDR1 SGHTA, CDR2 FQGNSA. Primers for the PCR totalled 60 Vbeta and 13 Jbeta. TCRdb's table, derived via immunoSEQ multiplex PCR, lists solely in-frame clones and lacks some. This table holds under 150,000 clones, 80% to 85% found once. The source of this sequence is a male donor in good health and CMV-seronegative. Sequencing was performed on PBMCs. The V and J genes are TRBV7-2 and TRBJ2-1; 12 bases line up with TRBD2. The CDR3 protein is CASSSGLAGLAAYNEQFF. CDR3 nucleotides: TGTGCCAGCAGCTCCGGACTAGCGGGACTCGCGGCCTACAATGAGCAGTTCTTC.